This entry is about one T cell receptor (beta chain). Its cognate antigen is unknown. These data come from a study of STAT3 mutations in large granular lymphocyte leukemia. The V end lost 9 bases, the J end lost 2 bases, and 7 bases lay between the germline ends. Germline values: CDR1 LNHDA, CDR2 SQIVND (reference sequence). The CDR3 loop spans 11 amino acids. Whole-study findings and limits: Sampling intervals varied between patients and samples. TCR clonotype switching after therapy occurred in about 30% of the 18 patients. In T-cell large granular lymphocyte leukemia, about half of patients showed multiple immunodominant subclonotypes.

The repertoire was sequenced with immunoSEQ multiplex PCR; TCRdb's copy has only in-frame clones and lacks some. The sample shows around 30,000 clones, around 86% of them seen only once. The source is a man aged 60-69 years with T-cell large granular lymphocyte leukemia. Some clones in this sample may be carry-over from other donors' samples. The chain uses TRBV19 and TRBJ1-2; unclear D gene. Sequencing input: peripheral blood mononuclear cells. CDR3 coding DNA: TGTGCCAGCAGGCAAAACTATGGCTACACCTTC. It codes for CASRQNYGYTF. Based on the CDR3 plus reference TRBV19 and TRBJ1-2, the full variable domain is DGGITQSPKYLFRKEGQNVTLSCEQNLNHDAMYWYRQDPGQGLRLIYYSQIVNDFQKGDIAEGYSVSREKKESFPLTVTSAQKNPTAFYLCASRQNYGYTFGSGTRLTVV.